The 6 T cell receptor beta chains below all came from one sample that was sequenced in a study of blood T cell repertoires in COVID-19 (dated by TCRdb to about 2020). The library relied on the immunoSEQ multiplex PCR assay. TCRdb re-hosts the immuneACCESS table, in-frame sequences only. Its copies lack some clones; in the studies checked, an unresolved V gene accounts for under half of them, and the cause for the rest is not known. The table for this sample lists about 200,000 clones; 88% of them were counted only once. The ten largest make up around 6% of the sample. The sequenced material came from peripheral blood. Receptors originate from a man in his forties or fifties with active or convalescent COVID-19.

CDR3 residues: CASSLRQGYQPQHF. Here the CDR3 DNA reads TGTGCCAGCAGTTTACGACAGGGGTATCAGCCCCAGCATTTT. The V call is TRBV27, the J call TRBJ1-5, with TRBD1 matching 8 bases. The germline V gene encodes CDR1 MNHEY and CDR2 SMNVEV (reference sequence). The CDR3 loop spans 14 amino acids. V was pared by 2 bases and J by 5 bases, with 2 bases of the junction left unmatched.

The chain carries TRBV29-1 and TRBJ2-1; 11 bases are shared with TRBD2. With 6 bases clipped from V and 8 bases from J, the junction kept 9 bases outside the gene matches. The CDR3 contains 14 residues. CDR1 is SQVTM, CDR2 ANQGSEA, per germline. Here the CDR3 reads CSVILAGAGYEQFF. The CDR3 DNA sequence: TGCAGCGTGATACTAGCGGGAGCGGGGTATGAGCAGTTCTTC.

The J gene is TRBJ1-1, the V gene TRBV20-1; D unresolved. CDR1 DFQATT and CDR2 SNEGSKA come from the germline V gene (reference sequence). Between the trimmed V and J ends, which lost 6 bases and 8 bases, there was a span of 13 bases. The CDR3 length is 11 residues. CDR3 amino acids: CSARRGSEAFF. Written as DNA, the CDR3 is TGCAGTGCCAGAAGAGGATCGGAAGCTTTCTTT.

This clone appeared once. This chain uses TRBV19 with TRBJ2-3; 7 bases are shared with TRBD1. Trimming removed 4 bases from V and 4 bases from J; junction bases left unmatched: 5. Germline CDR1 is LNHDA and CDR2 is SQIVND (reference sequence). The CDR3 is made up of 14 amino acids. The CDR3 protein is CASSKLTGPDTQYF. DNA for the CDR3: TGTGCCAGTAGTAAACTGACAGGGCCAGATACGCAGTATTTT.

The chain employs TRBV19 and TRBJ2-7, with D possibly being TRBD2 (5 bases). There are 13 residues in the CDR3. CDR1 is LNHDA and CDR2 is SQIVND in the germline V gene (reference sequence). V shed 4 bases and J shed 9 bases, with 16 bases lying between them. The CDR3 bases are TGTGCCAGTAGTACCACGTGGGCGGGCGGGCAGTACTTC. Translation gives CASSTTWAGGQYF.

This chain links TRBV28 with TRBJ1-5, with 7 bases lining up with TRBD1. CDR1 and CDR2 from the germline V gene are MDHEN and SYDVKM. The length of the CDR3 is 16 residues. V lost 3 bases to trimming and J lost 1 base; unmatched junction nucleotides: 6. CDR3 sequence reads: CASSFDLTGSNQPQHF. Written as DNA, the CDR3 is TGTGCCAGCAGTTTTGACCTGACAGGGAGCAATCAGCCCCAGCATTTT.